Listed here is a single T cell receptor beta chain. Only in-frame clones appear in the TCRdb table, and some are missing; sequencing was by immunoSEQ multiplex PCR. The repertoire holds some 74,000 clones, around 92% seen once, with approximately 2.1% in the top ten. With V trimmed by 3 bases and J by 7 bases, 7 bases remained unmatched. Germline V lookup: CDR1 SQVTM, CDR2 ANQGSEA. The length of the CDR3 is 14 residues. This specimen comes from a study of T cell changes during pregnancy in multiple sclerosis. The source material was peripheral blood, sampled before pregnancy. The receptor comes from a female donor with multiple sclerosis, enrolled in a pregnancy study. V and J are TRBV29-1 and TRBJ2-2; 8 positions agree with TRBD1. CDR3 coding DNA: TGCAGCGTTGAGGGTCAGGGGGCTCACGGGGAGCTGTTTTTT. Translating it yields CSVEGQGAHGELFF.